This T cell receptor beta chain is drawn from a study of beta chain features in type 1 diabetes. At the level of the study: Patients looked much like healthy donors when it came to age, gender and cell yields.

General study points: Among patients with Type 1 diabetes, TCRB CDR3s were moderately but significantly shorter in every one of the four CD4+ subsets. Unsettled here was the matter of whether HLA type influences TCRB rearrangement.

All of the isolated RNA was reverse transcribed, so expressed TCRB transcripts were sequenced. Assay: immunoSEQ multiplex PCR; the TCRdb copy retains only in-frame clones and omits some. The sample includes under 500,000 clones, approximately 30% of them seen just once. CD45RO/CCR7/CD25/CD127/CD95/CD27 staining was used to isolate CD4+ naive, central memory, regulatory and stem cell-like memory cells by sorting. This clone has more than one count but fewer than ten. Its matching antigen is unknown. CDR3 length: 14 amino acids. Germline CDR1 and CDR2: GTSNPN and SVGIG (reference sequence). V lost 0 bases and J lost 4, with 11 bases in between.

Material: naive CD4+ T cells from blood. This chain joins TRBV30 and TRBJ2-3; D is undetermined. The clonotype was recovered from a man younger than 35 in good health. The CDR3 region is CAWSVPQLADTQYF. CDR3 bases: TGTGCCTGGAGTGTTCCCCAGTTGGCAGATACGCAGTATTTT.